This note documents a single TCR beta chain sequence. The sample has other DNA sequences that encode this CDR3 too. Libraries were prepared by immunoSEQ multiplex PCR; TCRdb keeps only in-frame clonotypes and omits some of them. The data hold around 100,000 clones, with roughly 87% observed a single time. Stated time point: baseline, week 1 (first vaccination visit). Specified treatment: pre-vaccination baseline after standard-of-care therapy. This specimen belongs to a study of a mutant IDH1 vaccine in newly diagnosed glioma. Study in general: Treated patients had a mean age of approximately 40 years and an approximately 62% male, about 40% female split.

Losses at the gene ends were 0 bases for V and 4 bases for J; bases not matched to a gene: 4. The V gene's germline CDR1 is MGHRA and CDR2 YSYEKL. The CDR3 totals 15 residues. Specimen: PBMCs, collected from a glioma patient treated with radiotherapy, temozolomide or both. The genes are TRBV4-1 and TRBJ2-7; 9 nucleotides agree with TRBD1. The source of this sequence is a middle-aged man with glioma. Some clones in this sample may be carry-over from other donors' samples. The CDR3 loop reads CASSQEGQGGYEQYF. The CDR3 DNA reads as TGCGCCAGCAGCCAAGAGGGACAGGGTGGTTACGAGCAGTACTTC.